The clone carrying this TCR beta chain was detected ten times or more. The entry originates in a study of spatial heterogeneity in lung cancer. Study in general: More than 70 TRACERx patients with early, untreated non-small cell lung cancer donated samples.

V was trimmed by 2 bases and J by 1 base, leaving 17 bases between them. This CDR3 has 17 amino acids. Germline CDR1 and CDR2: SGHTA and FQGNSA. TCRdb passed the 5' RACE reads through MiXCR, listing each CDR3 protein once. Of around 47,000 distinct CDR3 sequences in the sample, roughly 8.1% were seen once. The time point: blood at routine non-recurrence follow-up after resection. Whole RNA came from tumor, nontumor lung or frozen PBMC and was sequenced without being sorted. Sequencing was performed on PBMCs, taken at follow-up. The rearrangement uses TRBV7-2 and TRBJ2-5, with unresolved D. The source is a female donor with early-stage non-small cell lung cancer. Here the CDR3 reads CASSLNWAARPQETQYF. The CDR3 bases are TGTGCCAGCAGCTTAAATTGGGCGGCCCGGCCCCAAGAGACCCAGTACTTC. Full variable domain (missing parts from reference TRBV7-2 and TRBJ2-5): GAGVSQSPSNKVTEKGKDVELRCDPISGHTALYWYRQSLGQGLEFLIYFQGNSAPDKSGLPSDRFSAERTGGSVSTLTIQRTQQEDSAVYLCASSLNWAARPQETQYFGPGTRLLVL.